The 8 T cell receptor beta chains below were found in one sample sequenced in a study of T-cell reconstitution after alpha-beta-depleted transplantation in children. The library targeted TCRbeta and was prepared with unique molecular identifiers. TCRdb processed the PCR reads anew with MiXCR; each CDR3 protein has one entry. This sample yields about a million distinct CDR3 sequences, of which about 29% are seen a single time; over 25% belongs to the top ten. Source: PBMCs, mostly from graft donor cells, taken 360 days after TCRalphabeta/CD19-depleted stem cell transplant. These receptors originate from a boy in the first two years of life who had a stem cell transplant for SCID, so the T cells may come from the graft donor.

This clonotype showed up just a few times. The chain has TRBV24-1 and TRBJ2-3; D is ambiguous. There are 13 residues in the CDR3. Germline CDR1 is KGHDR and CDR2 is SFDVKD. V was pared by 4 bases and J by 6 bases, with 10 bases between. CDR3 amino acids: CATSEEDPDTQYF. The CDR3 nucleotides are TGTGCCACCAGTGAGGAAGACCCGGATACGCAGTATTTT.

The chain uses TRBV6-1 and TRBJ2-7; 12 bases fit TRBD2. Germline V gene data show CDR1 as MNHNS and CDR2 as SASEGT. Trimming at V came to 3 bases and at J to 5 bases, leaving 8 bases not matched to a gene. The CDR3 runs 16 residues. The CDR3 is CASSELRTSGINEQYF. CDR3 coding DNA: TGTGCCAGCAGTGAGCTAAGGACTAGCGGGATCAACGAGCAGTACTTC.

The chain combines TRBV7-7 with TRBJ2-1, with D possibly TRBD1 on 5 matching bases. CDR1 SSHAT and CDR2 FNYEAQ come from the germline V gene (reference sequence). The V end was cut by 3 bases, the J end by 8 bases, with 26 bases between. The length of the CDR3 is 18 residues. CDR3 protein: CASSFSIGAGWNPHEQFF. In DNA, the CDR3 is TGTGCCAGCAGCTTCTCCATTGGGGCCGGTTGGAACCCCCATGAGCAGTTCTTC. Full variable domain (missing parts from reference TRBV7-7 and TRBJ2-1): GAGVSQSPRYKVTKRGQDVTLRCDPISSHATLYWYQQALGQGPEFLTYFNYEAQPDKSGLPSDRFSAERPEGSISTLTIQRTEQRDSAMYRCASSFSIGAGWNPHEQFFGPGTRLTVL.

In its sample, this clonotype was seen a few times. V and J are TRBV5-1 and TRBJ2-3; unclear D gene. The germline V gene has CDR1 SGHRS and CDR2 YFSETQ. Trimming shortened V by 0 bases and J by 0 bases, and 8 bases separated the two germline ends. CDR3 length: 15 residues. The CDR3 bases are TGCGCCAGCAGCTTGGAACGGTGGAGCACAGATACGCAGTATTTT. Translation: CASSLERWSTDTQYF. Supplemented by reference TRBV5-1 and TRBJ2-3, the full variable domain reads KAGVTQTPRYLIKTRGQQVTLSCSPISGHRSVSWYQQTPGQGLQFLFEYFSETQRNKGNFPGRFSGRQFSNSRSEMNVSTLELGDSALYLCASSLERWSTDTQYFGPGTRLTVL.

J is TRBJ2-7 and V is TRBV18; D is possibly TRBD1 or TRBD2 (5 bases each). V was clipped by 6 bases and J by 6 bases, with 18 bases between them. Germline loops: CDR1 KGHSH, CDR2 LQKENI. The CDR3 totals 14 residues. CDR3 bases: TGTGCCAGCTCCCCCGGGACGGGACCCGTCGAGCAGTACTTC. Its translation: CASSPGTGPVEQYF.

The chain is built from TRBV9 and TRBJ2-1; a weak D match, TRBD2 (6 bases). CDR3 length: 16 residues. V shed 4 bases and J shed 0 bases, with 14 bases lying between them. Germline V gene data show CDR1 as SGDLS and CDR2 as YYNGEE. The CDR3 sequence is CASSPMGTSSYNEQFF. CDR3 bases: TGTGCCAGCAGCCCCATGGGGACTTCCTCCTACAATGAGCAGTTCTTC.

This clonotype has at least ten counts. This chain uses TRBV24-1 with TRBJ2-3; D not certain. V gave up 4 bases and J gave up 5 bases, with 12 bases separating them. Germline CDR1 KGHDR, CDR2 SFDVKD. The CDR3 totals 14 residues. The DNA for the CDR3 is TGTGCCACCAGTGACCCCCGGACGGGAGATACGCAGTATTTT. Its translation is CATSDPRTGDTQYF.

J is TRBJ2-3 and V is TRBV7-7; TRBD2 agrees at 16 bases. Germline loops: CDR1 SSHAT, CDR2 FNYEAQ (reference sequence). V trimming: 5 bases; J trimming: 4 bases; junction bases outside the gene matches: 3. The CDR3 has 16 amino acids. The CDR3 loop is CASSEGLAGGADTQYF. The CDR3 DNA reads TGTGCCAGCAGCGAGGGACTAGCGGGAGGGGCAGATACGCAGTATTTT.